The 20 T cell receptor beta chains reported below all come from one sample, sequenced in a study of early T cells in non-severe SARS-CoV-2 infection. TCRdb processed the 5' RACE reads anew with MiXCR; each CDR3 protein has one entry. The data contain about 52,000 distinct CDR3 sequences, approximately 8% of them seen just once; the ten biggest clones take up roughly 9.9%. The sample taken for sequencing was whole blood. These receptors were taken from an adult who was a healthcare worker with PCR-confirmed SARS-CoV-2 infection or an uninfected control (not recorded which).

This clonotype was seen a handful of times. This chain's CDR3 is CATSAAGAENTEAFF. For the CDR3, the DNA is TGTGCCACCAGTGCCGCAGGGGCGGAGAACACTGAAGCTTTCTTT. The rearrangement uses TRBV24-1 and TRBJ1-1; possible D gene TRBD1, 6 bases. V lost 5 bases, J lost 1 base, and 13 bases lay in between. Germline CDR1 KGHDR, CDR2 SFDVKD. This CDR3 contains 15 residues.

The CDR3 nucleotides are TGCAGTGTTCGAAAGGGGGGAGAGACCCAGTACTTC. Translating it yields CSVRKGGETQYF. The chain has TRBV20-1 and TRBJ2-5; D may match TRBD1 or TRBD2 (6 bases each). CDR1 and CDR2 (germline): DFQATT, SNEGSKA (reference sequence). The CDR3 is made up of 12 amino acids. The V end lost 7 bases, the J end lost 4 bases, and 13 bases lay between the germline ends.

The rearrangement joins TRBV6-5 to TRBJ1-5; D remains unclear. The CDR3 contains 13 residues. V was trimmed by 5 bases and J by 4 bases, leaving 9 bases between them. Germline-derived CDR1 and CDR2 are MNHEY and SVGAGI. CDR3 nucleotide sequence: TGTGCCAGCAGTCCTTTGGGGAATCAGCCCCAGCATTTT. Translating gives CASSPLGNQPQHF.

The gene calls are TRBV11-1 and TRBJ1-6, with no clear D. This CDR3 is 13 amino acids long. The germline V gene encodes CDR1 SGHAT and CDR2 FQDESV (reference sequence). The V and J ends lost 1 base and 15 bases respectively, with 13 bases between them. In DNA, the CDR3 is TGTGCCAGCAGCTTAGAATTCCAGAAATACCTCCACTTT. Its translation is CASSLEFQKYLHF.

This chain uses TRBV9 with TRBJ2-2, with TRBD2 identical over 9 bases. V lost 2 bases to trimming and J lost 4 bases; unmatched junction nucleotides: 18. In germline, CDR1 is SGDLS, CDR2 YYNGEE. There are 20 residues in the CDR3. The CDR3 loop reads CASSVAGKGTSPRGTGELFF. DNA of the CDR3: TGTGCCAGCAGCGTGGCTGGAAAGGGGACTAGCCCACGAGGCACCGGGGAGCTGTTTTTT.

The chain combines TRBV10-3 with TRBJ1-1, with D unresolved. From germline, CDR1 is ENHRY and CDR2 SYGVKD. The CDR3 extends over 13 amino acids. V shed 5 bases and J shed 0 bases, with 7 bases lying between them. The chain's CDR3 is CAISPGMNTEAFF. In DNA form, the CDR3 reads TGTGCCATCAGTCCGGGTATGAACACTGAAGCTTTCTTT.

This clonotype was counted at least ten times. CDR3 amino acids: CASSPRTGVEAFF. Written as DNA, the CDR3 is TGTGCCAGCAGCCCCCGGACAGGGGTTGAAGCTTTCTTT. The chain couples TRBV27 to TRBJ1-1, with 9 bases identical to TRBD1. Germline V gene data show CDR1 as MNHEY and CDR2 as SMNVEV (reference sequence). CDR3 length: 13 residues. Trimming removed 6 bases from V and 7 bases from J; junction bases left unmatched: 6.

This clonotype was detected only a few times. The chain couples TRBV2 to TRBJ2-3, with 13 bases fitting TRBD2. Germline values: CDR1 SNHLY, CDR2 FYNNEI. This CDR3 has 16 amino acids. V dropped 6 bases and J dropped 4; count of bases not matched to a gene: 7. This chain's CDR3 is CASRDGLAGVADTQYF. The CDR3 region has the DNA TGTGCCAGCAGGGATGGACTAGCGGGAGTAGCAGATACGCAGTATTTT.

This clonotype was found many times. CDR3 sequence: CSAPGLAGGTYEQYF. The CDR3, as DNA: TGCAGTGCTCCAGGACTAGCGGGAGGTACCTACGAGCAGTACTTC. The gene calls are TRBV20-1 and TRBJ2-7, with 14 bases identical to TRBD2. CDR1 is DFQATT and CDR2 is SNEGSKA in the germline V gene (reference sequence). The CDR3 has 15 amino acids. V shed 5 bases, J shed 2 bases, and the junction held 5 bases outside the gene matches.

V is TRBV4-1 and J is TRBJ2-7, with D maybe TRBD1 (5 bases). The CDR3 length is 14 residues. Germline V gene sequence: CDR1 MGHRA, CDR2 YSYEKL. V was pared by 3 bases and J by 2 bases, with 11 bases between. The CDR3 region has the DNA TGCGCCAGCAGCCAGGGGCCTGTTCCCTACGAGCAGTACTTC. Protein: CASSQGPVPYEQYF.

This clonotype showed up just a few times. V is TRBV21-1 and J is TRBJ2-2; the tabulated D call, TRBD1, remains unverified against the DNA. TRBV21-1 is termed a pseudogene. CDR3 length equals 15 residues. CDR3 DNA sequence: TGTGCCAGCCCCCAGGGGAACAGGAACACCGGGGAGCTGTTTTTT. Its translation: CASPQGNRNTGELFF.

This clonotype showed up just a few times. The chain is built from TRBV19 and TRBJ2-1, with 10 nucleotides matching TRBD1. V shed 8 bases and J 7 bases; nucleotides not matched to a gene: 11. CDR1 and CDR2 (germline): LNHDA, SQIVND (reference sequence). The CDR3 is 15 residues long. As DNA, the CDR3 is TGTGCCAGTGCGGAAGACAGGGGGCGCGCGAATGAGCAGTTCTTC. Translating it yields CASAEDRGRANEQFF.

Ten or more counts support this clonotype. The CDR3 nucleotides read TGTGCCAGCAGTTTCACCGGGACTAGCCCCTACGAGCAGTACTTC. Amino acids: CASSFTGTSPYEQYF. The chain recombines TRBV27 with TRBJ2-7, with TRBD2 matching 9 bases. The V and J ends lost 3 bases and 2 bases, in that order; junction bases with no gene match: 5. The germline V gene encodes CDR1 MNHEY and CDR2 SMNVEV (reference sequence). This CDR3 comprises 15 residues.

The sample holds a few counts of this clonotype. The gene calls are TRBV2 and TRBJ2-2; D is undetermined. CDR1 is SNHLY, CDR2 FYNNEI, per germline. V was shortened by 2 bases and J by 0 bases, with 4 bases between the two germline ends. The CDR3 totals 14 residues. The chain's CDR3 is CASSESSNTGELFF. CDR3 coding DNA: TGTGCCAGCAGTGAATCATCGAACACCGGGGAGCTGTTTTTT.

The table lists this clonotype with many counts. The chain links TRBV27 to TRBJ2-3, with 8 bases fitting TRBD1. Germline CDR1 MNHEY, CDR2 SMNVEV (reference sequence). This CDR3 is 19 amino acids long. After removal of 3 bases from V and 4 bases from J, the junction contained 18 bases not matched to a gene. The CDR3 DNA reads TGTGCCAGCAGTTTTTCAGGGGGCGGTGGGGCACTTCTTCCAGATACGCAGTATTTT. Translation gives CASSFSGGGGALLPDTQYF.

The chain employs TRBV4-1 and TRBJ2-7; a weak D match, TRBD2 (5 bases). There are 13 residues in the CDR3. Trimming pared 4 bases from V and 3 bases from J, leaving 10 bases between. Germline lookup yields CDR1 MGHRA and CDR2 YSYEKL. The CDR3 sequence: CASSPREGYEQYF. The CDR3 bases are TGCGCCAGCAGCCCGCGAGAGGGCTACGAGCAGTACTTC.

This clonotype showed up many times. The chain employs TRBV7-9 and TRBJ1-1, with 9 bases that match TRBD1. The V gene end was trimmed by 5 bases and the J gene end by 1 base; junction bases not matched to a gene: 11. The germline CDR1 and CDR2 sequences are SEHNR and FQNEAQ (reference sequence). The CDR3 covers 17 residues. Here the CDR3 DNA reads TGTGCCAGCAGCATCGGTCCCGGGACAGGGCCGAACACTGAAGCTTTCTTT. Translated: CASSIGPGTGPNTEAFF.

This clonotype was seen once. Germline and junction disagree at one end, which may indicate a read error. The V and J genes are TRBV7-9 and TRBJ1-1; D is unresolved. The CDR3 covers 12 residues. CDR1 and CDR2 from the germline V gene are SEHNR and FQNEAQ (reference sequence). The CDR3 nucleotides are TGCGGAGGGTTGGGTGTGAACACTGAAGCTTTCTTT. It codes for CGGLGVNTEAFF.

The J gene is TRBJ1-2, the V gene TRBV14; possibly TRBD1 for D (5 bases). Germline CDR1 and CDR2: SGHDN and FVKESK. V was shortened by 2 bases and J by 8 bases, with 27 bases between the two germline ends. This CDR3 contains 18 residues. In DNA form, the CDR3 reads TGTGCCAGCAGCCAATCCTCACATCGGGGCCGTCCCATGGGGGGCTACACCTTC. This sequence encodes CASSQSSHRGRPMGGYTF.

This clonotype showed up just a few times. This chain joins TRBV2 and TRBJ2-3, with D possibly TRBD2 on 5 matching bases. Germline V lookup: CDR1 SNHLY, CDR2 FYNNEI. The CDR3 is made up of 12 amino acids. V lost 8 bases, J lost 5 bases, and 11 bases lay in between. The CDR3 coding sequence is TGTGCCAGCGGACTTCGTGGAGATACGCAGTATTTT. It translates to CASGLRGDTQYF.